This TCR beta chain came from a study of cytomegalovirus exposure and HLA in healthy donors. V was pared by 2 bases and J by 4 bases, with 14 bases between. CDR1 is MNHEY, CDR2 SVGAGI, per germline. This CDR3 region has 15 residues. PCR involved 60 Vbeta and 13 Jbeta primers. Libraries were prepared by immunoSEQ multiplex PCR; TCRdb keeps only in-frame clonotypes and omits some of them. The table includes some 130,000 clones, about 80% detected once. This clone occurred once. The sample contains more than one DNA sequence encoding this CDR3. The sequencing input was PBMCs. The gene calls are TRBV6-5 and TRBJ1-1; TRBD1 might be the D (5 bases). This clonotype originated in a man younger than 45 in good health and CMV-seronegative. The CDR3 protein is CASSYGGSRSTEAFF. As DNA, the CDR3 is TGTGCCAGCAGTTACGGGGGGAGTAGGAGCACTGAAGCTTTCTTT.